The 9 T cell receptor beta chains reported below all come from one sample, sequenced in a study of cytomegalovirus exposure and HLA in healthy donors. The repertoire was sequenced with immunoSEQ multiplex PCR; TCRdb's copy has only in-frame clones and lacks some. The data hold 110,000 to 150,000 clones, with roughly 90% observed a single time. The sample was PBMCs. The source of these receptors is a man in his late teens or twenties in good health and CMV-seronegative.

V usage is TRBV7-9 and J usage is TRBJ1-1, with D unresolved. The CDR3 is made up of 12 amino acids. The germline V gene encodes CDR1 SEHNR and CDR2 FQNEAQ (reference sequence). V was pared by 5 bases and J by 5 bases, with 9 bases between. CDR3 nucleotides: TGTGCCAGCAGCCTCCTCCGTACTGAAGCTTTCTTT. Translating gives CASSLLRTEAFF.

The chain links TRBV30 to TRBJ2-1; 14 nucleotides agree with TRBD2. V lost 2 bases, J lost 8 bases, and 8 bases stayed unmatched. Germline CDR1 reads GTSNPN; CDR2 reads SVGIG (reference sequence). The CDR3 covers 16 residues. DNA for the CDR3: TGTGCCTGGAGTCCCCGACTAGCGGGAGGGCCTTATGAGCAGTTCTTC. Protein: CAWSPRLAGGPYEQFF.

The genes are TRBV6-5 and TRBJ2-2, with 8 bases lining up with TRBD1. The CDR3 is 16 residues long. Unmatched junction bases numbered 7, after V lost 2 bases and J lost 5 bases. Per the germline V gene, CDR1 is MNHEY and CDR2 is SVGAGI. The CDR3 loop reads CASSYAGRGLTGELFF. The CDR3 DNA is TGTGCCAGCAGTTACGCGGGCAGGGGGCTAACCGGGGAGCTGTTTTTT.

The V and J genes are TRBV27 and TRBJ1-1; the match to TRBD1 covers 7 bases. The CDR3 extends over 14 amino acids. V was clipped by 5 bases and J by 4 bases; unmatched bases: 7. Germline assignment: CDR1 MNHEY and CDR2 SMNVEV (reference sequence). The CDR3 region is CASSNRGLGTEAFF. The CDR3 DNA follows: TGTGCCAGCAGTAACAGGGGTTTAGGCACTGAAGCTTTCTTT.

This clone was recorded a few times. The CDR3 protein is CASSQDIGDYGYTF. The CDR3 nucleotides read TGTGCCAGCAGCCAAGATATCGGAGACTATGGCTACACCTTC. This rearrangement joins TRBV4-2 to TRBJ1-2; unclear D gene. This CDR3 is built from 14 residues. V dropped 0 bases and J dropped 3 bases, with 8 bases sitting between them. Germline assignment: CDR1 LGHNA and CDR2 YNFKEQ.

The DNA for the CDR3 is TGTGCCAGCAGCTTGACGGGGGGGACCTACAATGAGCAGTTCTTC. Translation gives CASSLTGGTYNEQFF. The chain combines TRBV5-5 with TRBJ2-1; TRBD2 aligns across 8 bases. CDR3 length: 15 residues. Germline values: CDR1 SGHKS, CDR2 YYEKEE (reference sequence). V was pared by 1 base and J by 2 bases, with 2 bases of the junction left unmatched.

The chain links TRBV27 to TRBJ2-2, with D possibly TRBD2 on 6 matching bases. The CDR3 has 14 residues. CDR1 is MNHEY and CDR2 is SMNVEV in the germline V gene (reference sequence). Trimming cost V 11 bases and J 1 base, with 14 bases left between them. The chain's CDR3 is CAVWGGKNTGELFF. CDR3 sequence (DNA): TGTGCCGTGTGGGGCGGGAAGAACACCGGGGAGCTGTTTTTT.

This chain connects TRBV6-5 to TRBJ2-7; 9 bases agree with TRBD2. The J segment lost 5 bases and the V segment lost 6 bases, leaving 8 bases of the junction unmatched. Germline V gene lookup returns CDR1 MNHEY and CDR2 SVGAGI. The length of the CDR3 is 14 residues. The CDR3 DNA is TGTGCCAGCAGAAGGAAAGCGGGAGGACACGAGCAGTACTTC. Amino acids: CASRRKAGGHEQYF.

V and J are TRBV25-1 and TRBJ1-4; 7 nucleotides line up with TRBD1. Germline CDR1 is MGHDK and CDR2 is SYGVNS. J gave up 0 bases and V 4 bases, and 5 bases lay outside the gene matches. This CDR3 has 16 amino acids. This CDR3 reads CASSGQGASTNEKLFF. DNA of the CDR3: TGTGCCAGCAGTGGACAGGGAGCTTCAACTAATGAAAAACTGTTTTTT.